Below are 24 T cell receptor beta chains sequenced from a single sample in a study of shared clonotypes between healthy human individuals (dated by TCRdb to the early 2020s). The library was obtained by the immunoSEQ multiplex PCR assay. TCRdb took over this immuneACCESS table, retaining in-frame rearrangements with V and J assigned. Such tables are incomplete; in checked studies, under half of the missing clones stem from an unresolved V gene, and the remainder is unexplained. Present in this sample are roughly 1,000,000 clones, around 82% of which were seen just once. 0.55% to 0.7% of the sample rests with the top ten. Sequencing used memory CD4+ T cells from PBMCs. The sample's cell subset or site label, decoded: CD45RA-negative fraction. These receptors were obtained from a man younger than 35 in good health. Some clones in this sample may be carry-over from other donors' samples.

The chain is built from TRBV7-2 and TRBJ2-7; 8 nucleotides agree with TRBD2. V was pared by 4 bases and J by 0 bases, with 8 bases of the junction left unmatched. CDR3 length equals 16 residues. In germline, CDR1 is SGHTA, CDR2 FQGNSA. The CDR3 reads CASSSLAGGTSYEQYF. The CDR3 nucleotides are TGTGCCAGCAGCTCCCTAGCGGGTGGGACCTCCTACGAGCAGTACTTC.

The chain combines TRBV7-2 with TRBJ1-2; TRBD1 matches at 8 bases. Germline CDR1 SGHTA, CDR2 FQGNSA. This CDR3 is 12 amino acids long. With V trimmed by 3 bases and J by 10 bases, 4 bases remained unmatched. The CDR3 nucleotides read TGTGCCAGCAGCTTCTTACAGGGGGTCTACACCTTC. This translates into CASSFLQGVYTF.

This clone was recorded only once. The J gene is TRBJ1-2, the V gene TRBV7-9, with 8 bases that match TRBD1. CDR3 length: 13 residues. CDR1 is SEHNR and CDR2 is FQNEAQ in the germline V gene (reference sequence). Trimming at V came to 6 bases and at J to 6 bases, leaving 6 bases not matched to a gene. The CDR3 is CASSAGQGHGYTF. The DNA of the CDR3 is TGTGCCAGCAGTGCAGGACAGGGACATGGCTACACCTTC.

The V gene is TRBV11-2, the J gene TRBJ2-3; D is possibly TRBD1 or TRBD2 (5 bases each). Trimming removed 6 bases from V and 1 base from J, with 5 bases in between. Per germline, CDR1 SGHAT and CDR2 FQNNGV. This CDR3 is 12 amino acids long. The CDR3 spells CASRGGTDTQYF. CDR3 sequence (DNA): TGTGCCAGCAGGGGGGGCACAGATACGCAGTATTTT.

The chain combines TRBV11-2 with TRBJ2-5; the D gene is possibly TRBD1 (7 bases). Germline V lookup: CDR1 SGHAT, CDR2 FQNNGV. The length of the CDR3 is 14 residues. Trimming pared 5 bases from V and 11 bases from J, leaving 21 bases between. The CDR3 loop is CASSRNPEQGGQYF. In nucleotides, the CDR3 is TGTGCCAGCAGCCGAAACCCTGAGCAGGGGGGTCAGTACTTC. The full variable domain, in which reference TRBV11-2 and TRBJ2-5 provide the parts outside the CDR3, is EAGVAQSPRYKIIEKRQSVAFWCNPISGHATLYWYQQILGQGPKLLIQFQNNGVVDDSQLPKDRFSAERLKGVDSTLKIQPAKLEDSAVYLCASSRNPEQGGQYFGPGTRLLVL.

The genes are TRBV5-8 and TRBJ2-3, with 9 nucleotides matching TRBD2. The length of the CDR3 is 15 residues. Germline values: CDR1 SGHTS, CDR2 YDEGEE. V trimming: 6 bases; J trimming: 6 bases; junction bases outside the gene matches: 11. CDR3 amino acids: CASTIKGGRADTQYF. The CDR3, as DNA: TGTGCCAGCACCATCAAAGGCGGGAGGGCGGATACGCAGTATTTT.

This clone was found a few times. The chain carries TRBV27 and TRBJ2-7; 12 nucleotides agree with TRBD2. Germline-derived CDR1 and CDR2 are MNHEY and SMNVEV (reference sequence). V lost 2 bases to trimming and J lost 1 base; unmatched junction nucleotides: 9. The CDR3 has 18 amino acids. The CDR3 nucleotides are TGTGCCAGCAGTTTAGCTTTGAAGACTAGCGGGAGTTCCTACGAGCAGTACTTC. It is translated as CASSLALKTSGSSYEQYF.

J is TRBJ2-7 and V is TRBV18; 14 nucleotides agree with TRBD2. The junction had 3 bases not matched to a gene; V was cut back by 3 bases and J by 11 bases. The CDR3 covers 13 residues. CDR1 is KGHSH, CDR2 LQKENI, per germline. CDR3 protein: CASSPGLAGDEYF. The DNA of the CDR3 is TGTGCCAGCTCACCGGGACTAGCGGGAGATGAGTACTTC. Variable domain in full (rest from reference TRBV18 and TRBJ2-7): NAGVMQNPRHLVRRRGQEARLRCSPMKGHSHVYWYRQLPEEGLKFMVYLQKENIIDESGMPKERFSAEFPKEGPSILRIQQVVRGDSAAYFCASSPGLAGDEYFGPGTRLTVT.

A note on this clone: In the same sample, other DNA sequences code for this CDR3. CDR3 residues: CASSLAAGSYNEQFF. The CDR3 DNA follows: TGCGCCAGCAGCTTAGCAGCGGGCTCCTACAATGAGCAGTTCTTC. The V call is TRBV5-1, the J call TRBJ2-1, with D possibly TRBD2 on 6 matching bases. The CDR3 has 15 amino acids. The germline gives CDR1 SGHRS, CDR2 YFSETQ. V was trimmed by 2 bases and J by 0 bases, leaving 9 bases between them.

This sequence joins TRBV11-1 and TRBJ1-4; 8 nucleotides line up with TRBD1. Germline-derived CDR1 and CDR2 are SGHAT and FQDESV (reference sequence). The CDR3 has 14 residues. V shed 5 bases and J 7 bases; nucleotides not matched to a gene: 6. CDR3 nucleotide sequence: TGTGCCAGCAGCCGAAATGGACAGGGTGAAAAACTGTTTTTT. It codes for CASSRNGQGEKLFF.

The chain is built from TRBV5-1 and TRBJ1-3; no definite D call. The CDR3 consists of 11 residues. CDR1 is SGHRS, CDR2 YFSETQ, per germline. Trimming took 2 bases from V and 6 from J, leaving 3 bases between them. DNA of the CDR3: TGCGCCAGCAGCTTAAAAAACACCATATATTTT. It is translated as CASSLKNTIYF.

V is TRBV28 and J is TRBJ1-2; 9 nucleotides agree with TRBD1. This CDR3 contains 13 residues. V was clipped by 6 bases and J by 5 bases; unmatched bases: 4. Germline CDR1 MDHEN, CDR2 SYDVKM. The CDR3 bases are TGTGCCAGCAGGGGGGACAGGGTTTATGGCTACACCTTC. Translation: CASRGDRVYGYTF.

CDR3 sequence reads: CASIEGGASNYGYTF. The CDR3, as DNA: TGTGCCAGCATTGAGGGGGGGGCCTCTAACTATGGCTACACCTTC. The chain recombines TRBV6-1 with TRBJ1-2, with D perhaps TRBD1 (6 bases). V shed 7 bases and J shed 0 bases, with 15 bases lying between them. CDR1 is MNHNS, CDR2 SASEGT, per germline. The CDR3 sequence is 15 residues long.

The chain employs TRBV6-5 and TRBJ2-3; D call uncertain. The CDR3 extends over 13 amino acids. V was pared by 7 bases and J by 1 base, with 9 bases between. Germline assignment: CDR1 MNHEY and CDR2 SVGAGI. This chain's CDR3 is CASTPPGTDTQYF. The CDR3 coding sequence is TGTGCCAGCACTCCCCCGGGCACAGATACGCAGTATTTT.

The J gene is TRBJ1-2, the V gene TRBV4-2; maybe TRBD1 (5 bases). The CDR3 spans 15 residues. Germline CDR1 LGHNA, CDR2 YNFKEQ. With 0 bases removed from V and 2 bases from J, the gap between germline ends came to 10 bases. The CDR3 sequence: CASSQERSGNYGYTF. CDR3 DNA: TGTGCCAGCAGCCAAGAGAGGTCAGGGAACTATGGCTACACCTTC.

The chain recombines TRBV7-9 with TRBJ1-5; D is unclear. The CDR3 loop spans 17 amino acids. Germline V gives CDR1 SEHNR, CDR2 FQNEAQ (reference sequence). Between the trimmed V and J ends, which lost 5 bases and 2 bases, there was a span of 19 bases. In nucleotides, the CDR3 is TGTGCCAGCAGCCTGGGATCAACTCAGAGGGGCAATCAGCCCCAGCATTTT. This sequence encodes CASSLGSTQRGNQPQHF.

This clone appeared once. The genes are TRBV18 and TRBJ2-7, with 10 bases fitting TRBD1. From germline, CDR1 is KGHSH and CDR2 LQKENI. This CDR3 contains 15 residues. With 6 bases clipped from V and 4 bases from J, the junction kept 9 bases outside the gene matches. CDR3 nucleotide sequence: TGTGCCAGCTCGGTGACAGGGGGCGTTGGTTACGAGCAGTACTTC. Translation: CASSVTGGVGYEQYF.

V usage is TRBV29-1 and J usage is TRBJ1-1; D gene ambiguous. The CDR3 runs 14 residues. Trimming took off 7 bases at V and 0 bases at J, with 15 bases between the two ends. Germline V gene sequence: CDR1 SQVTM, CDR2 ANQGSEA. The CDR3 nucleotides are TGCAGCGCCAAAAGGTCTTTGGTGAACACTGAAGCTTTCTTT. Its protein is CSAKRSLVNTEAFF.

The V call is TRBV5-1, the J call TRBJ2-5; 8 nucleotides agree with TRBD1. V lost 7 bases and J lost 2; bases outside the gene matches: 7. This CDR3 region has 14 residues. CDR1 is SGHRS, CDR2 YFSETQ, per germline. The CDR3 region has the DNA TGCGCCAGCCGGACAGGGACAACTCAAGAGACCCAGTACTTC. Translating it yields CASRTGTTQETQYF. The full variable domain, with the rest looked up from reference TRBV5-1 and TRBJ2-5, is KAGVTQTPRYLIKTRGQQVTLSCSPISGHRSVSWYQQTPGQGLQFLFEYFSETQRNKGNFPGRFSGRQFSNSRSEMNVSTLELGDSALYLCASRTGTTQETQYFGPGTRLLVL.

CDR3 amino acids: CASLGQGNQPQHF. CDR3 in DNA: TGTGCCAGCCTGGGACAGGGAAACCAGCCCCAGCATTTT. V and J are TRBV6-1 and TRBJ1-5; 9 nucleotides align to TRBD1. The CDR3 runs to 13 residues. Germline-derived CDR1 and CDR2 are MNHNS and SASEGT. Losses at the gene ends were 8 bases for V and 7 bases for J; bases not matched to a gene: 6.

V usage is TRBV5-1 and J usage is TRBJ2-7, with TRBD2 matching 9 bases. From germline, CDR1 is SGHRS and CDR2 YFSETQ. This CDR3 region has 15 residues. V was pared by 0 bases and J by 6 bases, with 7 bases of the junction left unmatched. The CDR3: CASSLVSSGNVEQYF. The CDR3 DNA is TGCGCCAGCAGCTTGGTTTCTAGCGGGAACGTCGAGCAGTACTTC.

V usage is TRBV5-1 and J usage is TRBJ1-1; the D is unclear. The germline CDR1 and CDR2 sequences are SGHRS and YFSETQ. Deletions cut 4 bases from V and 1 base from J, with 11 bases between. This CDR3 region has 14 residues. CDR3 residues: CASSRNGENTEAFF. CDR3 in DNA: TGCGCCAGCAGCCGGAACGGGGAGAACACTGAAGCTTTCTTT.

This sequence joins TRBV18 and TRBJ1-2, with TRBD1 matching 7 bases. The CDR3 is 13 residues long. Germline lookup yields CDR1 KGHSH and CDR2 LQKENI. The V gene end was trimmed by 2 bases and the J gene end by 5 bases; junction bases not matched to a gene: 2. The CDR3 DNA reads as TGTGCCAGCTCACCAGTACAGGGGTATGGCTACACCTTC. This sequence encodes CASSPVQGYGYTF. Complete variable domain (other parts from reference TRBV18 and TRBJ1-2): NAGVMQNPRHLVRRRGQEARLRCSPMKGHSHVYWYRQLPEEGLKFMVYLQKENIIDESGMPKERFSAEFPKEGPSILRIQQVVRGDSAAYFCASSPVQGYGYTFGSGTRLTVV.

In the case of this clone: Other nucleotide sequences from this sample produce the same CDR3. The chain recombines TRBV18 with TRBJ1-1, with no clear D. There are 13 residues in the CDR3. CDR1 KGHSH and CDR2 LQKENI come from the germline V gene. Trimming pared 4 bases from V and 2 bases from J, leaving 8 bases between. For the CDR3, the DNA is TGTGCCAGCTCACTAAGCCTTAACACTGAAGCTTTCTTT. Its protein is CASSLSLNTEAFF.